Listed here is a single TCR beta chain. Its specificity is unknown. The data were taken from a study of somatic mutations in cytotoxic T cells in rheumatoid arthritis. For the study at large: Patient blood (around 30 ml EDTA) was taken immediately after diagnosis and before treatment.

Using immunoSEQ multiplex PCR, the repertoire was profiled, and TCRdb retains in-frame clones only, with some absent. The sample contains under 35,000 clones, about 88% of which appear only once. Trimming took off 3 bases at V and 5 bases at J, with 16 bases between the two ends. Germline CDR1 is SGHAT and CDR2 is FQNNGV. This CDR3 has 15 amino acids. General study points: The authors did not adjust the slight TRBV07 underrepresentation in rheumatoid arthritis patients for multiple comparisons. Exceedance of 20% of CD8+ cells by the largest CD8+ clone occurred in about an eighth of the roughly 65 patients.

The V call is TRBV11-2, the J call TRBJ2-5; no clear D. The TCR originated in an adult with rheumatoid arthritis. Sequencing was carried out using CD8+ T cells sorted from blood. The CDR3 reads CASSLDHEGPETQYF. The CDR3 bases are TGTGCCAGCAGCTTGGACCACGAAGGGCCTGAGACCCAGTACTTC.